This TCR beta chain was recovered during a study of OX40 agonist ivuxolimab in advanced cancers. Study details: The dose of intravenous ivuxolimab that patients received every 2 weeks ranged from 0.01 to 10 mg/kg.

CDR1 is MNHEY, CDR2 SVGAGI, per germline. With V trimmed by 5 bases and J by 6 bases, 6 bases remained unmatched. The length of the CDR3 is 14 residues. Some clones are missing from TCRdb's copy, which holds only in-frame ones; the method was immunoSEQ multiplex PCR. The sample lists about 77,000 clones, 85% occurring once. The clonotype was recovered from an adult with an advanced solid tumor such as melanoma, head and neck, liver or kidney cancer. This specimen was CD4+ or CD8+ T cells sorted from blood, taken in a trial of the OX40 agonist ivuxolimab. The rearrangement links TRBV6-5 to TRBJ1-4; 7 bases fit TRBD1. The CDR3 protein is CASSRQGGDEKLFF. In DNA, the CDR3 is TGTGCCAGCAGTCGACAGGGCGGGGATGAAAAACTGTTTTTT.